This T cell receptor beta chain emerged from a study of blood T cell repertoires in COVID-19. For the study at large: Whether acute or convalescent, the COVID-19 samples came from the United States, Italy and Spain.

TCRdb's table, derived via immunoSEQ multiplex PCR, lists solely in-frame clones and lacks some. The sample includes 380,000 or so clones, approximately 86% of them seen just once. Those enrolled, adults aged roughly 18 to 90 years, came from some 25 US areas. Sequenced material: PBMCs or T cells enriched from blood (not recorded which). The origin of this receptor is a woman in her thirties or forties with acute COVID-19.

CDR3 sequence: CASSPLGSNQPQHF. The CDR3 nucleotides read TGTGCCAGCTCACCATTGGGCAGCAATCAGCCCCAGCATTTT. The rearrangement uses TRBV18 and TRBJ1-5; D unresolved. The CDR3 sequence is 14 residues long. Trimming shortened V by 2 bases and J by 1 base, and 6 bases separated the two germline ends. Per the germline V gene, CDR1 is KGHSH and CDR2 is LQKENI.